These 11 T cell receptor beta chains were sequenced from one sample in a study of T-cell memory formation after mild COVID-19. TCRdb analysed the 5' RACE reads with MiXCR anew, one entry per CDR3 protein. Found here are 400,000 to 500,000 distinct CDR3 sequences, around 19% of them singletons; the top ten hold approximately 8.1%. The specimen sequenced was PBMCs or a T cell subset sorted from them (not recorded which). The receptors shown here come from an adult woman who had mild COVID-19 (a few samples of this study predate the infection). Cell type and time point are not known.

The chain recombines TRBV9 with TRBJ2-1; D is undetermined. This CDR3 has 15 amino acids. Per germline, CDR1 SGDLS and CDR2 YYNGEE. V was clipped by 0 bases and J by 7 bases, with 14 bases between them. The CDR3 sequence is CASSVASSGENEQFF. The CDR3 region has the DNA TGTGCCAGCAGCGTAGCTAGTTCCGGAGAGAATGAGCAGTTCTTC.

This clonotype was picked up a small number of times. The genes are TRBV12-3 or TRBV12-4 and TRBJ2-2, with TRBD2 as a possible D gene (6 bases). The CDR3 spans 17 residues. The ends were cut back, 3 bases at V and 2 bases at J, with 16 bases in the middle. The CDR3 loop reads CASSFGYGSGNTGELFF. The CDR3 DNA reads TGTGCCAGCAGTTTCGGGTATGGTAGCGGAAACACCGGGGAGCTGTTTTTT.

The CDR3 loop is CATSRPARGQGEETQYF. As DNA, the CDR3 is TGTGCCACCAGCAGGCCCGCCAGGGGACAGGGGGAAGAGACCCAGTACTTC. J is TRBJ2-5 and V is TRBV15; 11 bases line up with TRBD1. The CDR3 totals 17 residues. Trimming removed 3 bases from V and 3 bases from J; junction bases left unmatched: 9. Germline values: CDR1 LNHNV, CDR2 YYDKDF (reference sequence).

This clonotype came up once. The V gene is TRBV7-2, the J gene TRBJ2-1; the match to TRBD1 covers 11 bases. Germline CDR1 SGHTA, CDR2 FQGNSA. The trim removed 4 bases at V and 3 bases at J, leaving 2 bases unmatched. The CDR3 runs 15 residues. The CDR3 is CASSWTGGNYNEQFF. The CDR3 coding sequence is TGTGCCAGCAGCTGGACAGGGGGCAACTACAATGAGCAGTTCTTC.

This clonotype was seen ten or more times. This sequence joins TRBV7-2 and TRBJ2-6; D gene unclear. From germline, CDR1 is SGHTA and CDR2 FQGNSA. The V end lost 6 bases, the J end lost 0 bases, and 9 bases lay between the germline ends. The CDR3 runs 15 residues. CDR3 region: CASRVQTSGANVLTF. The CDR3, as DNA: TGTGCCAGCAGGGTCCAGACCTCTGGGGCCAACGTCCTGACTTTC.

A few counts support this clonotype. The rearrangement joins TRBV5-1 to TRBJ2-6, with a possible D match to TRBD1 (6 bases). The CDR3 contains 16 residues. V was shortened by 0 bases and J by 4 bases, with 11 bases between the two germline ends. The V gene's germline CDR1 is SGHRS and CDR2 YFSETQ. The CDR3 loop reads CASSLVQGLGANVLTF. The CDR3 DNA follows: TGCGCCAGCAGCTTGGTCCAGGGGCTCGGGGCCAACGTCCTGACTTTC.

CDR3 region: CASSLFPASSTGELFF. CDR3 coding DNA: TGTGCCAGCAGCTTATTTCCAGCGAGTAGCACCGGGGAGCTGTTTTTT. The chain links TRBV7-6 to TRBJ2-2; no clear D gene. V was cut by 2 bases and J by 4 bases, with 14 bases left in between. Germline CDR1 and CDR2: SGHVS and FNYEAQ. The CDR3 sequence is 16 residues long.

The rearrangement joins TRBV7-2 to TRBJ2-1; tentative D call: TRBD2 (6 bases). CDR1 and CDR2 from the germline V gene are SGHTA and FQGNSA. V lost 3 bases, J lost 12 bases, and 18 bases lay in between. This CDR3 is built from 14 residues. DNA of the CDR3: TGTGCCAGCAGCTTTCCCGGCGGGGATGGCGGGCAGTTCTTC. This sequence encodes CASSFPGGDGGQFF.

J is TRBJ1-5 and V is TRBV6-2 or TRBV6-3, with a tentative D call TRBD1 (5 bases). Trimming shortened V by 7 bases and J by 4 bases, and 23 bases separated the two germline ends. The CDR3 extends over 17 amino acids. Germline CDR1 reads MNHEY; CDR2 reads SVGEGT. DNA for the CDR3: TGTGCCAGCACCTCGGGACGGCGGGAGGGTGATAATCAGCCCCAGCATTTT. It codes for CASTSGRREGDNQPQHF.

This clonotype was seen a handful of times. The chain is built from TRBV3-1 and TRBJ2-2; D tentatively reads TRBD1 or TRBD2 (5 bases each). CDR1 and CDR2 (germline): LGHDT, YNNKEL (reference sequence). With 2 bases removed from V and 3 bases from J, the gap between germline ends came to 10 bases. CDR3 length: 15 residues. The CDR3 sequence: CASSQHGTDTGELFF. In DNA form, the CDR3 reads TGTGCCAGCAGCCAACACGGGACGGACACCGGGGAGCTGTTTTTT.

This clonotype has a single count. The chain combines TRBV5-6 with TRBJ2-3; TRBD1 is a possible D gene (5 bases). This CDR3 contains 13 residues. Germline CDR1 and CDR2: SGHDT and YYEEEE. The V gene lost 0 bases and the J gene lost 14 bases, with 16 bases spanning the gap. This CDR3 reads CASSLGVETDRYF. The CDR3 DNA reads TGTGCCAGCAGCTTGGGGGTGGAGACAGACAGGTATTTT.